A single sample gave rise to the 8 T cell receptor beta chains below, sequenced in a study of Ad26.COV2.S vaccination and SARS-CoV-2 variants. Indicated treatment: around 19 received Ad26.COV2.S at low or high dose, single or two shots; 5 received placebo; per-sample allocation not given. All samples were drawn on day 63, counting from the first vaccine or placebo injection. Libraries were prepared by immunoSEQ multiplex PCR; TCRdb keeps only in-frame clonotypes and omits some of them. The sample has about 330,000 clones, under 90% seen once. The material sequenced was peripheral blood, taken in a trial of Ad26.COV2.S vaccine versus placebo. Every receptor here comes from a person between 18 and 65 years old who received the Ad26.COV2.S COVID-19 vaccine or a placebo.

The CDR3 sequence is CASNSWLETWNTEAFF. CDR3 DNA sequence: TGTGCCAGTAATTCGTGGCTTGAGACATGGAACACTGAAGCTTTCTTT. The gene calls are TRBV19 and TRBJ1-1; D remains ambiguous. Germline values: CDR1 LNHDA, CDR2 SQIVND (reference sequence). V lost 7 bases to trimming and J lost 1 base, with 19 bases between them. This CDR3 spans 16 amino acids. Together with reference TRBV19 and TRBJ1-1, the CDR3 gives the full variable domain: DGGITQSPKYLFRKEGQNVTLSCEQNLNHDAMYWYRQDPGQGLRLIYYSQIVNDFQKGDIAEGYSVSREKKESFPLTVTSAQKNPTAFYLCASNSWLETWNTEAFFGQGTRLTVV.

The table lists this clone with many counts. The chain combines TRBV6-5 with TRBJ1-2, with a weak D call TRBD1 (6 bases). Germline values: CDR1 MNHEY, CDR2 SVGAGI. The CDR3 totals 15 residues. V was cut by 0 bases and J by 4 bases, with 12 bases left in between. In DNA, the CDR3 is TGTGCCAGCAGTTACTCTGAAACAGGGATCTATGGCTACACCTTC. Residues: CASSYSETGIYGYTF.

This sequence joins TRBV3-1 (or the pseudogene TRBV3-2) and TRBJ2-2; D is uncertain. V was cut by 1 base and J by 5 bases, with 26 bases left in between. Germline V gives CDR1 LGHDT, CDR2 YNNKEL (reference sequence). CDR3 length: 20 residues. The CDR3 here is CASSQGSLHQDAPRTGELFF. DNA of the CDR3: TGTGCCAGCAGCCAAGGGTCCCTTCACCAGGACGCCCCGAGGACCGGGGAGCTGTTTTTT.

This chain connects TRBV6-2 or TRBV6-3 to TRBJ1-2; D gene uncertain. Germline values: CDR1 MNHEY, CDR2 SVGEGT. V shed 4 bases and J shed 0 bases, with 18 bases lying between them. The CDR3 extends over 17 amino acids. The CDR3 DNA is TGTGCCAGCAGTTCGCTAGAGGACCGAACAGCTAACTATGGCTACACCTTC. This sequence encodes CASSSLEDRTANYGYTF.

The chain recombines TRBV28 with TRBJ1-2; D remains unclear. Trimming pared 3 bases from V and 8 bases from J, leaving 19 bases between. CDR1 MDHEN and CDR2 SYDVKM come from the germline V gene. The CDR3 has 15 residues. The CDR3 loop is CASSFQSRYYGGYTF. CDR3 in DNA: TGTGCCAGCAGTTTCCAGTCCCGGTATTACGGCGGCTACACCTTC.

The J gene is TRBJ2-5, the V gene TRBV6-5; TRBD1 is a possible D gene (5 bases). CDR3 length: 14 residues. The V end was cut by 10 bases, the J end by 2 bases, with 17 bases between. Germline CDR1 reads MNHEY; CDR2 reads SVGAGI. The CDR3 spells CATKIETGQETQYF. Written as DNA, the CDR3 is TGTGCCACCAAGATCGAAACAGGACAAGAGACCCAGTACTTC.

Concerning this clone itself: This same CDR3 is encoded by further DNA sequences in the sample. This rearrangement joins TRBV6-5 to TRBJ1-1; 7 nucleotides align to TRBD1. V gave up 5 bases and J gave up 0 bases; unmatched junction bases: 3. CDR3 length: 14 amino acids. CDR1 and CDR2 (germline): MNHEY, SVGAGI. CDR3 DNA sequence: TGTGCCAGCAGTCGACAGGGTATGAACACTGAAGCTTTCTTT. Encoded protein: CASSRQGMNTEAFF.

The chain is built from TRBV7-9 and TRBJ1-2; the match to TRBD1 covers 9 bases. CDR1 is SEHNR, CDR2 FQNEAQ, per germline (reference sequence). The CDR3 runs to 15 residues. V was pared by 0 bases and J by 8 bases, with 7 bases of the junction left unmatched. CDR3 loop: CASSLATGGAEGYTF. The CDR3 DNA follows: TGTGCCAGCAGCTTAGCCACAGGGGGCGCGGAGGGCTACACCTTC.